This T cell receptor (beta chain) was recorded in a study of blood T cell repertoires in COVID-19. Using immunoSEQ multiplex PCR, the repertoire was profiled, and TCRdb retains in-frame clones only, with some absent. Found here are more than 95,000 clones, about 80% of them singletons; the top ten hold 20% to 30%. The V gene lost 4 bases and the J gene lost 1 base, with 20 bases spanning the gap. In germline, CDR1 is SGHTS, CDR2 YDEGEE. The CDR3 length is 17 residues. This sequence was found in a human donor in a cohort sampled during active COVID-19. The sample comprised peripheral blood. The V and J genes are TRBV5-8 and TRBJ2-5, with a weak D call TRBD1 (6 bases). The CDR3 protein is CASSPRRTANIQETQYF. In nucleotides, the CDR3 is TGTGCCAGCAGCCCTCGGCGGACAGCGAACATCCAAGAGACCCAGTACTTC.